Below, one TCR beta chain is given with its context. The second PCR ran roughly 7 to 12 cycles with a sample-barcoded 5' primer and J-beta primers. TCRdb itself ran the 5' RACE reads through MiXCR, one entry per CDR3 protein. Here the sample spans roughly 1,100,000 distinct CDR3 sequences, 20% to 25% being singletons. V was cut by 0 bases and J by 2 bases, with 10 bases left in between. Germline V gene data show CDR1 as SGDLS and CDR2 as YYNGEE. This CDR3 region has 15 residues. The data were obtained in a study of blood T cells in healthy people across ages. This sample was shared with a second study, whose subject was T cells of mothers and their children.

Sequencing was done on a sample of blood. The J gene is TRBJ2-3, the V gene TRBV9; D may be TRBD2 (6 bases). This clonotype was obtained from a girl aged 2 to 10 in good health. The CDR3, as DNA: TGTGCCAGCAGCGTAGGGGCTAGCGCCACAGATACGCAGTATTTT. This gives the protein CASSVGASATDTQYF.